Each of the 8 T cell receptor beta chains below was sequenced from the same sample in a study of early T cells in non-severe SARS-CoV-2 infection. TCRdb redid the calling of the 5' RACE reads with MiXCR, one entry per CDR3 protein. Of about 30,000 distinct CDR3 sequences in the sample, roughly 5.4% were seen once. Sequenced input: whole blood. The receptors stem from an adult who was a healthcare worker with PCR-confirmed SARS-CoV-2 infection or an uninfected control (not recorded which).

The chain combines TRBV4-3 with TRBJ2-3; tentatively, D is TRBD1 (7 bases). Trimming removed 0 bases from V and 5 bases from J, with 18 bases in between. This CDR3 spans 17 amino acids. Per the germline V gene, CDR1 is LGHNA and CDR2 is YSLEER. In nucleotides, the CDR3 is TGCGCCAGCAGCCAAGATGGAGCAGGGGGGTTTGTAGATACGCAGTATTTT. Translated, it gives CASSQDGAGGFVDTQYF.

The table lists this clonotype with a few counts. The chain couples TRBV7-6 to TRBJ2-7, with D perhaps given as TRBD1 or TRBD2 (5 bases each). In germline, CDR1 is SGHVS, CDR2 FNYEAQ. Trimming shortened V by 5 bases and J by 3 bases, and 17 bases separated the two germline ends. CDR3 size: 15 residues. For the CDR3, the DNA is TGTGCCAGCAGCCCGCGCTCGGGACCGAACTACGAGCAGTACTTC. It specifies CASSPRSGPNYEQYF.

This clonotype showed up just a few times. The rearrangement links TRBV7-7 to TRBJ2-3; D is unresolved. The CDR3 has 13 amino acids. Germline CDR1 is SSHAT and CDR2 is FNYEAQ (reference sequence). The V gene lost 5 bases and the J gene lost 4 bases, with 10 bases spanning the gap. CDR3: CASSIRTSDTQYF. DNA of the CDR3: TGTGCCAGCAGCATACGCACTTCAGATACGCAGTATTTT. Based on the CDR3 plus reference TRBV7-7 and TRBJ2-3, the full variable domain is GAGVSQSPRYKVTKRGQDVTLRCDPISSHATLYWYQQALGQGPEFLTYFNYEAQPDKSGLPSDRFSAERPEGSISTLTIQRTEQRDSAMYRCASSIRTSDTQYFGPGTRLTVL.

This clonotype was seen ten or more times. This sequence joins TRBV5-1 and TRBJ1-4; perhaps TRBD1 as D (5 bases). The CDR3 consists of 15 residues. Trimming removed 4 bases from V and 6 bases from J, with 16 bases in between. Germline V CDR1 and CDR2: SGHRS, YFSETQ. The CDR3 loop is CASSAGQLRDEKLFF. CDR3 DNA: TGCGCCAGCAGCGCAGGGCAGCTGCGGGATGAAAAACTGTTTTTT.

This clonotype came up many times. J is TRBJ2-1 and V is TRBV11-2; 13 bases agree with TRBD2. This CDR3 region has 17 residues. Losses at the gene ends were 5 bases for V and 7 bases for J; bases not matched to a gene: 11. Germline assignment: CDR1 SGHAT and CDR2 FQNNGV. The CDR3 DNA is TGTGCCAGCAGCCTACCCCCGGGACTAGCGGGATATAATGAGCAGTTCTTC. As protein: CASSLPPGLAGYNEQFF.

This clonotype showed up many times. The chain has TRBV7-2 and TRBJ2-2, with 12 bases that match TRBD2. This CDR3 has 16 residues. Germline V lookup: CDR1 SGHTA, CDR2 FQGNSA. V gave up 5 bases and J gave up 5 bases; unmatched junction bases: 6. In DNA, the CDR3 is TGTGCCAGCAGCCCCACCGGGACTAGCGGGACCGGGGAGCTGTTTTTT. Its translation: CASSPTGTSGTGELFF.

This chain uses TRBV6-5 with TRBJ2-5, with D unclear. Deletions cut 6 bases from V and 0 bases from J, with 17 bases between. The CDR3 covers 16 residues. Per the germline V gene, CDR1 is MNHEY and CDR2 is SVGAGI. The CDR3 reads CASRASLARNQETQYF. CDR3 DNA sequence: TGTGCCAGCAGAGCCTCACTTGCGAGGAACCAAGAGACCCAGTACTTC.

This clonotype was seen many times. The chain's CDR3 is CASSLQATSPDEQFF. CDR3 bases: TGTGCCAGCAGCTTACAGGCGACTAGCCCGGATGAGCAGTTCTTC. The rearrangement links TRBV7-3 to TRBJ2-1; 7 positions agree with TRBD2. CDR1 and CDR2 from the germline V gene are SGHTA and FQGTGA. The CDR3 is made up of 15 amino acids. V trimming: 2 bases; J trimming: 8 bases; junction bases outside the gene matches: 9.